This T cell receptor beta chain was retrieved from a study of blood T cell repertoires in COVID-19. Across the study: Sites across the United States, Italy and Spain contributed samples from acute and convalescent COVID-19. Nucleic acid was either cDNA or gDNA, and it came from T cells, B-cell-depleted T cells, or PBMCs.

This CDR3 region has 12 residues. Germline loops: CDR1 SGHAT, CDR2 FQNNGV. J gave up 10 bases and V 5 bases, and 5 bases lay outside the gene matches. Per the original methods: Amplification of reference gene primers provided the estimated nucleated cell counts. The assay was immunoSEQ multiplex PCR, and TCRdb's table has in-frame clones only and misses some. V, J and clone size were drawn from that table, and D and trimming were deduced from the DNA. Of about 95,000 clones in the sample, more than 65% were seen once. Sequencing used peripheral blood. The chain links TRBV11-2 to TRBJ2-1, with 7 bases identical to TRBD2. The TCR comes from a man older than 75 with active or convalescent COVID-19. The CDR3 loop is CASSPGRGEQFF. The DNA for the CDR3 is TGTGCCAGCAGCCCAGGGAGGGGCGAGCAGTTCTTC. The full variable domain, its missing parts supplied by reference TRBV11-2 and TRBJ2-1, is EAGVAQSPRYKIIEKRQSVAFWCNPISGHATLYWYQQILGQGPKLLIQFQNNGVVDDSQLPKDRFSAERLKGVDSTLKIQPAKLEDSAVYLCASSPGRGEQFFGPGTRLTVL.